Listed below are T cell receptor beta chains from one sample, sequenced in a study of CD8 T cells in Susac syndrome. TCRdb re-called the immunoSEQ multiplex PCR reads with MiXCR, one entry per CDR3 protein. The repertoire holds about 250,000 distinct CDR3 sequences, around 93% seen once, with 0.065% to 0.075% in the top ten. The sequencing sample was made of CD4+ T cells from PBMCs. These receptors originate from a human donor with multiple sclerosis. The CDR3 runs from the conserved cysteine through the conserved F or W.

v_call: TRBV2; j_call: TRBJ2-1; cdr3_aa: CASSLTGANNEQFF
v_call: TRBV5-1; j_call: TRBJ2-3; cdr3_aa: CASRSTGDTDTQYF
v_call: TRBV20-1; j_call: TRBJ1-4; cdr3_aa: CSAWGTGGEKLFF
v_call: TRBV9; j_call: TRBJ2-2; cdr3_aa: CASSSPRGGTGELFF
v_call: TRBV5-6; j_call: TRBJ2-7; cdr3_aa: CASSSYRNEQYF
v_call: TRBV19; j_call: TRBJ2-2; cdr3_aa: CASSGSNTGELFF
v_call: TRBV9; j_call: TRBJ1-1; cdr3_aa: CASSALGTPRGEAFF
v_call: TRBV3-1; j_call: TRBJ1-5; cdr3_aa: CASSLTGSAVEPQHF
v_call: TRBV5-6; j_call: TRBJ2-5; cdr3_aa: CASARTGGGHEETQYF
v_call: TRBV4-2; j_call: TRBJ2-2; cdr3_aa: CASSQDRRLAGDTGELFF
v_call: TRBV18; j_call: TRBJ1-5; cdr3_aa: CASSPPGQGTRPQHF
v_call: TRBV4-1; j_call: TRBJ2-1; cdr3_aa: CASSQEMGLAGDDEQFF
v_call: TRBV27; j_call: TRBJ2-2; cdr3_aa: CASSMGRAVGTGELFF
v_call: TRBV15; j_call: TRBJ2-5; cdr3_aa: CATSPRGSSQETQYF
v_call: TRBV29-1; j_call: TRBJ2-3; cdr3_aa: CSAGQGAQDTQYF
v_call: TRBV7-3; j_call: TRBJ2-1; cdr3_aa: CASSPDTTTYNEQFF
v_call: TRBV19; j_call: TRBJ2-3; cdr3_aa: CASSLLLSGSIADTQYF
v_call: TRBV23-1; j_call: TRBJ2-1; cdr3_aa: CASRATAPYNEQFF
v_call: TRBV7-3; j_call: TRBJ2-5; cdr3_aa: CASSRTRVQTQYF
v_call: TRBV28; j_call: TRBJ1-5; cdr3_aa: CASGQGHQPQHF
v_call: TRBV12-3/TRBV12-4; j_call: TRBJ2-5; cdr3_aa: CASSWRLETQYF
v_call: TRBV5-1; j_call: TRBJ1-4; cdr3_aa: CASSLYGTGNEKLFF
v_call: TRBV2; j_call: TRBJ2-1; cdr3_aa: CASSSNEQFF